This is a list of T cell receptor beta chains from one sample in a study of T cells after yellow fever vaccination. MiXCR, run by TCRdb on the 5' RACE reads, gives a single entry per CDR3 protein. The profile shows about 500,000 distinct CDR3 sequences, about a sixth of them singletons. Sequencing was performed on PBMCs, taken less than 6 days after the first yellow fever vaccination. Receptors originate from a young man who received the YFV17D yellow fever vaccine. Each CDR3 is given with its conserved first and last residue. D genes are given only for firm matches. Rows give clone size only sometimes, using once, few, many, or a class for an expanded clone.

v_call	j_call	d_call	clone_size	cdr3_length	cdr3_nt	cdr3_aa
TRBV9	TRBJ2-1	NA	NA	16	TGTGCCAGCAGCGTGTCAGCCAGTCGCTCCTACAATGAGCAGTTCTTC	CASSVSASRSYNEQFF
TRBV6-2/TRBV6-3	TRBJ1-2	NA	NA	12	TGTGCCAGCAGTCCACAGTTCTATGGCTACACCTTC	CASSPQFYGYTF
TRBV20-1	TRBJ2-5	NA	NA	18	TGCAGTGCCTGGTGCCAGGCTCCGGGGGGCCCGAGCCAAGAGACCCAGTACTTC	CSAWCQAPGGPSQETQYF
TRBV7-3	TRBJ1-1	NA	NA	14	TGTGCCAGCAGCTTGTTTGGGGCGGGGACTGAAGCTTTCTTT	CASSLFGAGTEAFF
TRBV12-3/TRBV12-4	TRBJ2-3	TRBD2	NA	14	TGTGCCAGCAGTTTCGCCGCGCGGGAGGGTACGCAGTATTTT	CASSFAAREGTQYF
TRBV12-3/TRBV12-4	TRBJ2-5	NA	NA	16	TGTGCCAGCAGTTTAGGGGTGACTCAGTACCAAGAGACCCAGTACTTC	CASSLGVTQYQETQYF
TRBV20-1	TRBJ1-2	TRBD1	NA	15	TGCAGTGCTAGAGTTGCAGACAGGGGGCGCGCGGGCTACACCTTC	CSARVADRGRAGYTF
TRBV4-1	TRBJ2-5	TRBD1	NA	15	TGCGCCAGCAGCCAAGCCGGGACAGGCGGGCAGACCCAGTACTTC	CASSQAGTGGQTQYF
TRBV6-4	TRBJ2-1	NA	NA	15	TGTGCCAGCAGCCCAACCTCGGGACACTGGTATGAGCAGTTCTTC	CASSPTSGHWYEQFF
TRBV4-1	TRBJ2-5	NA	NA	14	TGCGCCAGCAGCCGAGGGCCAGGGGAAGAGACCCAGTACTTC	CASSRGPGEETQYF
TRBV6-1	TRBJ2-3	TRBD1	many	16	TGTGCCAGCAGTAGGACAGGGGTGCTACGCACAGATACGCAGTATTTT	CASSRTGVLRTDTQYF
TRBV12-3/TRBV12-4	TRBJ2-7	TRBD1	many	14	TGTGCCAGCAGCAGGACAGGTAGCCTAGCCGAGCAGTACTTC	CASSRTGSLAEQYF
TRBV7-2	TRBJ1-1	NA	NA	13	TGTGCCAGCAGCCCAGCTTATAGCTTTGAAGCTTTCTTT	CASSPAYSFEAFF
TRBV11-2	TRBJ2-2	TRBD2	few	12	TGTGCCAGCCTAGCGGACACCGGGGAGCTGTTTTTT	CASLADTGELFF
TRBV4-2	TRBJ2-2	TRBD2	few	19	TGTGCCAGCAGCCCCCCGCCTGGGACTAGCGGTTCTCGCACCGGGGAGCTGTTTTTT	CASSPPPGTSGSRTGELFF
TRBV27	TRBJ1-3	NA	once	13	TGTGCCAGCGGACAGAGCTCTGGAAACACCATATATTTT	CASGQSSGNTIYF
TRBV7-2	TRBJ2-5	TRBD2	few	14	TGTGCCAGCAGCACTCATAGCGGGGGAGAGACCCAGTACTTC	CASSTHSGGETQYF
TRBV7-2	TRBJ2-3	TRBD2	NA	15	TGTGCCAGCAGCTTGACTAGCGGGGGGCGTGATACGCAGTATTTT	CASSLTSGGRDTQYF
TRBV19	TRBJ2-3	NA	NA	14	TGTGCCAGTAGTATAGAACTCCGCACAGATACGCAGTATTTT	CASSIELRTDTQYF
TRBV5-1	TRBJ1-1	NA	few	14	TGCGCCAGCATCCGGGACCTACTGAACACTGAAGCTTTCTTT	CASIRDLLNTEAFF
TRBV6-1	TRBJ2-5	NA	NA	12	TGTGCCAGCAGTGAAGCAGAGGTGGGCCAGTACTTC	CASSEAEVGQYF
TRBV5-1	TRBJ2-4	TRBD1	few	18	TGCGCCAGCAGCTTGGTTCCTTACCAGGGGGAATCAAAAAACATTCAGTACTTC	CASSLVPYQGESKNIQYF
TRBV5-1	TRBJ1-2	TRBD1	NA	14	TGCGCCAGCAGATTCGGGACAGCGCTCTATGGCTGCACCTTC	CASRFGTALYGCTF
TRBV20-1	TRBJ2-1	TRBD2	NA	13	TGCAGTGCTAGCGGGGGGACCTTCAATGAGCAGTTCTTC	CSASGGTFNEQFF
TRBV27	TRBJ2-1	TRBD2	few	17	TGTGCCAGCAGTTCCTCTCCTAGCGGGGGGCTATACAATGAGCAGTTCTTC	CASSSSPSGGLYNEQFF
TRBV7-3	TRBJ2-3	TRBD2	few	16	TGTGCCAGCAGTCCCGTGTCTAGCGGGGGTACAGATACGCAGTATTTT	CASSPVSSGGTDTQYF
TRBV9	TRBJ1-2	TRBD1	few	17	TGTGCCAGCAGCCCGCGGGACAGGGGGCGCATTAACTATGGCTACACCTTC	CASSPRDRGRINYGYTF
TRBV7-8	TRBJ1-5	NA	NA	15	TGTGCCAGCAGCTCCATCCGGGGGGGGGGTCAGCCCCAGCATTTT	CASSSIRGGGQPQHF
TRBV19	TRBJ2-4	TRBD1	few	15	TGTGCCAGTTCCGGGACAGGAGGGTCCAAAAACATTCAGTACTTC	CASSGTGGSKNIQYF
TRBV2	TRBJ2-2	NA	few	14	TGTGCCAGGATTACACCTTCGAGCACCGGGGAGCTGTTTTTT	CARITPSSTGELFF
TRBV5-5	TRBJ2-2	TRBD2	NA	18	TGTGCCAGCAGCTTGAGACTAGCGGGGGCCCGTTACACCGGGGAGCTGTTTTTT	CASSLRLAGARYTGELFF
TRBV5-1	TRBJ2-2	NA	few	15	TGCGCCAGCAGCTTGGCGGTAGGGAACACCGGGGAGCTGTTTTTT	CASSLAVGNTGELFF
TRBV5-6	TRBJ1-5	TRBD1	few	16	TGTGCCAGCAGCTCGTGGACAGGTTATAGCAATCAGCCCCAGCATTTT	CASSSWTGYSNQPQHF
TRBV19	TRBJ1-4	NA	NA	14	TGTGCCAGTAGTATTCGGGGTTTAAGCGAAAAACTGTTTTTT	CASSIRGLSEKLFF
TRBV12-3/TRBV12-4	TRBJ2-7	NA	many	11	TGTGCCAGCAGCTTAGGGGGCGAGCAGTACTTC	CASSLGGEQYF
TRBV11-2	TRBJ2-1	NA	NA	14	TGTGCCAGCAACTTGAATCAGGGGTTCAATGAGCAGTTCTTC	CASNLNQGFNEQFF
TRBV5-1	TRBJ1-2	TRBD1	NA	14	TGCGCCAGCAGCCCGGGACAGTTGGGCTATGGCTACACCTTC	CASSPGQLGYGYTF
TRBV7-3	TRBJ2-3	TRBD2	NA	17	TGTGCCAGCAGCTTAACCCCTACTAGCGATAGCACAGATACGCAGTATTTT	CASSLTPTSDSTDTQYF